This T cell receptor (beta chain) was retrieved from a study of response to subunit inactivated influenza vaccine. V dropped 3 bases and J dropped 3; count of bases not matched to a gene: 7. The CDR3 is 15 residues long. Per germline, CDR1 SGHTA and CDR2 FQGNSA. Only a few counts were recorded for this clonotype. TCRdb called the RT-PCR reads again in MiXCR, with one record for every CDR3 protein. The repertoire holds hundreds of thousands of distinct CDR3 sequences, about 14% seen once, with 7.6% in the top ten. This chain connects TRBV7-2 to TRBJ2-7; 8 bases agree with TRBD2. Sequenced here: PBMCs from blood, sampled approximately 15 days before vaccination. The sequence derives from a man aged 50 or older who received an inactivated influenza vaccine. The CDR3 is CASSLAGAGGYEQYF. In DNA form, the CDR3 reads TGTGCCAGCAGCTTGGCCGGGGCGGGGGGCTACGAGCAGTACTTC.